The 24 T cell receptor beta chains below were found in one sample sequenced in a study of monozygotic twins with inflammatory bowel disease. From the 5' RACE reads, TCRdb lists one entry per CDR3 protein and no DNA. Its listing shows over 120,000 distinct CDR3 sequences. Sequencing was done on a sample of blood. These receptors all stem from a human donor with ulcerative colitis or Crohn's disease, or a healthy co-twin of an affected twin (not recorded which).

The chain recombines TRBV18 with TRBJ2-7; no DNA is available, so the TRBD1 call from TCRdb remains unchecked. Germline V gives CDR1 KGHSH, CDR2 LQKENI. This CDR3 region has 13 residues. CDR3: CASSPTTGDEQYF.

This chain connects TRBV11-2 to TRBJ2-3; TCRdb's D gene call, TRBD1, goes unchecked for lack of DNA. Germline CDR1 is SGHAT and CDR2 is FQNNGV. The CDR3 sequence is 16 residues long. The chain's CDR3 is CASSLGGSLRTDTQYF.

The J gene is TRBJ2-1, the V gene TRBV20-1. CDR1 is DFQATT and CDR2 is SNEGSKA in the germline V gene (reference sequence). CDR3 length: 16 amino acids. CDR3 sequence: CSAPNPTPSSYNEQFF.

The chain combines TRBV7-2 with TRBJ2-7; TCRdb picks TRBD2, but there is no DNA to check that call. Germline V gene sequence: CDR1 SGHTA, CDR2 FQGNSA. This CDR3 has 13 residues. CDR3 region: CASSFPLTGEQYF.

This rearrangement joins TRBV5-1 to TRBJ2-5; no DNA is available, so the TRBD1 call from TCRdb remains unchecked. Germline CDR1 SGHRS, CDR2 YFSETQ. There are 14 residues in the CDR3. The CDR3 loop is CASSRTGGKETQYF. Looking up the rest from reference TRBV5-1 and TRBJ2-5 gives the full variable domain: KAGVTQTPRYLIKTRGQQVTLSCSPISGHRSVSWYQQTPGQGLQFLFEYFSETQRNKGNFPGRFSGRQFSNSRSEMNVSTLELGDSALYLCASSRTGGKETQYFGPGTRLLVL.

The gene calls are TRBV5-1 and TRBJ1-1; TCRdb's D call of TRBD1 is untestable without DNA. The CDR3 is 13 amino acids. Per the germline V gene, CDR1 is SGHRS and CDR2 is YFSETQ. CDR3 sequence reads: CASSLGPDREAFF. The full variable domain, its missing parts supplied by reference TRBV5-1 and TRBJ1-1, is KAGVTQTPRYLIKTRGQQVTLSCSPISGHRSVSWYQQTPGQGLQFLFEYFSETQRNKGNFPGRFSGRQFSNSRSEMNVSTLELGDSALYLCASSLGPDREAFFGQGTRLTVV.

V gene TRBV28 combines with J gene TRBJ1-2; TCRdb outputs TRBD1, but without DNA this stays unchecked. Germline loops: CDR1 MDHEN, CDR2 SYDVKM. The CDR3 contains 17 residues. CDR3 in amino acids: CASSFFWAGGARYGYTF.

This chain uses TRBV5-4 with TRBJ2-3; the D gene TCRdb calls, TRBD1, cannot be checked with no DNA. The CDR3 consists of 13 residues. CDR1 SGHNT and CDR2 YYREEE come from the germline V gene (reference sequence). The CDR3 loop reads CASSADREHTQYF.

The rearrangement links TRBV20-1 to TRBJ2-1; TCRdb names TRBD1, which stays unverified in the absence of DNA. The germline V gene has CDR1 DFQATT and CDR2 SNEGSKA (reference sequence). The CDR3 contains 16 residues. CDR3 protein: CSARDFLAGETNEQFF.

The chain is built from TRBV29-1 and TRBJ2-1. The CDR3 length is 12 residues. The V gene's germline CDR1 is SQVTM and CDR2 ANQGSEA. The CDR3 spells CSVEEGYNEQFF.

J is TRBJ2-1 and V is TRBV20-1; TCRdb indicates TRBD2, and absent DNA this call remains unverified. Germline V gene sequence: CDR1 DFQATT, CDR2 SNEGSKA (reference sequence). The CDR3 is 14 amino acids. CDR3 amino acids: CSPGGQRGYNEQFF.

The chain employs TRBV5-1 and TRBJ2-7; TCRdb selects TRBD2, and the lack of DNA leaves this call unchecked. This CDR3 spans 16 amino acids. Germline V lookup: CDR1 SGHRS, CDR2 YFSETQ. CDR3 in amino acids: CASSLVSLAGEDEQYF.

The chain links TRBV6-5 to TRBJ1-2; the TCRdb call, TRBD1, lacks DNA for checking. The V gene's germline CDR1 is MNHEY and CDR2 SVGAGI. The CDR3 length is 15 residues. This chain's CDR3 is CASSYSPVGADGYTF.

The chain uses TRBV5-1 and TRBJ2-5; TCRdb calls TRBD2, which cannot be checked without DNA. This CDR3 is built from 16 residues. Germline V gene lookup returns CDR1 SGHRS and CDR2 YFSETQ. The chain's CDR3 is CASSLGGAAARETQYF.

The V and J genes are TRBV10-3 and TRBJ1-1. Germline-derived CDR1 and CDR2 are ENHRY and SYGVKD. This CDR3 spans 12 amino acids. This chain's CDR3 is CAISDVSTEAFF.

The chain carries TRBV28 and TRBJ2-3; TCRdb returns TRBD1, unconfirmable since there is no DNA. Germline values: CDR1 MDHEN, CDR2 SYDVKM. This CDR3 has 14 residues. CDR3 sequence: CASSLIQGTDTQYF.

The rearrangement uses TRBV5-1 and TRBJ2-6; TCRdb outputs TRBD1, but without DNA this stays unchecked. This CDR3 contains 17 residues. Per germline, CDR1 SGHRS and CDR2 YFSETQ. This CDR3 reads CASSLGGATSGANVLTF.

The chain recombines TRBV7-3 with TRBJ2-2; without DNA, the TCRdb call of TRBD2 cannot be checked. Germline V gene sequence: CDR1 SGHTA, CDR2 FQGTGA. CDR3 length: 14 amino acids. The CDR3 loop reads CASRGGVNTGELFF.

The CDR3 loop reads CASSLATSGVSEQYF. The chain is built from TRBV7-8 and TRBJ2-7. The germline CDR1 and CDR2 sequences are SGHVS and FQNEAQ. This CDR3 comprises 15 residues.

V gene TRBV11-3 combines with J gene TRBJ1-6. The CDR3 consists of 20 residues. Germline values: CDR1 SGHNT, CDR2 YENEEA. CDR3 in amino acids: CASSLGGRRGISSYNSPLHF.

The genes are TRBV7-3 and TRBJ2-3. This CDR3 is built from 12 residues. Looked up from germline, CDR1 is SGHTA and CDR2 is FQGTGA. The CDR3: CASGASTDTQYF.

The gene calls are TRBV13 and TRBJ2-7. Germline-derived CDR1 and CDR2 are PRHDT and FYEKMQ (reference sequence). The CDR3 sequence is 13 residues long. The CDR3 here is CASSLAILFEQYF.

The V gene is TRBV5-1, the J gene TRBJ1-1; TCRdb designates TRBD1, a call that cannot be tested without DNA. The CDR3 covers 15 residues. The germline V gene has CDR1 SGHRS and CDR2 YFSETQ. CDR3 amino acids: CASSVSQGAHAEAFF.

The chain employs TRBV27 and TRBJ2-1; TCRdb's D call of TRBD1 is untestable without DNA. There are 17 residues in the CDR3. Germline V gene lookup returns CDR1 MNHEY and CDR2 SMNVEV (reference sequence). This chain's CDR3 is CASSLLTGASIYNEQFF.